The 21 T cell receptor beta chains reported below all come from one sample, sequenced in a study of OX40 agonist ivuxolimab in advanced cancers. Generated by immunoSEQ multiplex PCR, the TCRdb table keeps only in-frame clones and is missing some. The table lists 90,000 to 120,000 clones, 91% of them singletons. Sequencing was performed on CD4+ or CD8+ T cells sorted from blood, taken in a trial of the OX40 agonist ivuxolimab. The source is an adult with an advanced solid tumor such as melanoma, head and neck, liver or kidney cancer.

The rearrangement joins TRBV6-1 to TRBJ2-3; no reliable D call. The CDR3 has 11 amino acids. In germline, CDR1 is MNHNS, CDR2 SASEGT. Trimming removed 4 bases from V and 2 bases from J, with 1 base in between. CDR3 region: CASSATDTQYF. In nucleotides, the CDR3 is TGTGCCAGCAGTGCCACAGATACGCAGTATTTT.

CDR3 sequence: CASSEGTGRTEAFF. CDR3 bases: TGTGCCAGCAGTGAAGGGACAGGTCGTACTGAAGCTTTCTTT. The rearrangement links TRBV2 to TRBJ1-1, with 7 bases aligning to TRBD1. CDR1 is SNHLY and CDR2 is FYNNEI in the germline V gene. This CDR3 has 14 residues. V dropped 1 base and J dropped 5; count of bases not matched to a gene: 4.

The DNA for the CDR3 is TGTGCCAGCAGTTTATCCGGGACACCTGGAAACACCATATATTTT. The encoded protein is CASSLSGTPGNTIYF. V is TRBV27 and J is TRBJ1-3, with D tentatively TRBD1 (6 bases). The CDR3 is 15 residues long. Germline lookup yields CDR1 MNHEY and CDR2 SMNVEV (reference sequence). Deletions cut 0 bases from V and 2 bases from J, with 8 bases between.

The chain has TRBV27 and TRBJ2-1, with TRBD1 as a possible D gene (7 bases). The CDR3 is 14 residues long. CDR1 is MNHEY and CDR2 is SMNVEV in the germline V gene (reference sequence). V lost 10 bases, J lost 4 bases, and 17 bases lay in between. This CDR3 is CATSGGQTYNEQFF. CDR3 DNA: TGTGCCACATCCGGGGGACAGACTTACAATGAGCAGTTCTTC.

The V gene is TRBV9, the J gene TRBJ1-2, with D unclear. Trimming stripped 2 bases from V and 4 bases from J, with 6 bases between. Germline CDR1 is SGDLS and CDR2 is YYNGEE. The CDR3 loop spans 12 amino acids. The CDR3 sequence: CASSVSSYGYTF. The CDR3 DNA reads TGTGCCAGCAGCGTCAGCTCCTATGGCTACACCTTC.

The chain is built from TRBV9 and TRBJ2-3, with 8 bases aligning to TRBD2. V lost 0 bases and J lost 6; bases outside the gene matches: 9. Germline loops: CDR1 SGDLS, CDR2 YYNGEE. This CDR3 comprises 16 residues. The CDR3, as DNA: TGTGCCAGCAGCGTAGCTTTGCGGGAGGCGGGGGATACGCAGTATTTT. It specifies CASSVALREAGDTQYF.

CDR3 nucleotide sequence: TGTGCCAGCAGCTCTAGCGGGTTTTACAATGAGCAGTTCTTC. It codes for CASSSSGFYNEQFF. The chain employs TRBV7-3 and TRBJ2-1; 8 bases are shared with TRBD2. The CDR3 covers 14 residues. V gave up 4 bases and J gave up 4 bases; unmatched junction bases: 3. Germline V lookup: CDR1 SGHTA, CDR2 FQGTGA.

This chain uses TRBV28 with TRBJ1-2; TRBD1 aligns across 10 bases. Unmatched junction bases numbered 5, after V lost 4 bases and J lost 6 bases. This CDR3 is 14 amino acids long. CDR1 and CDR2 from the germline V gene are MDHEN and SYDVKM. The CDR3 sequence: CASSWDRGGDGYTF. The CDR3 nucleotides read TGTGCCAGCAGTTGGGACAGGGGAGGGGATGGCTACACCTTC.

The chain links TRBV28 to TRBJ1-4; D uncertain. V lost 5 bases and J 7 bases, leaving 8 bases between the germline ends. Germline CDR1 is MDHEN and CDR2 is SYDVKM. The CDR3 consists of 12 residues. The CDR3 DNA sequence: TGTGCCAGCAGTGACGAACTTGAAAAACTGTTTTTT. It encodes CASSDELEKLFF.

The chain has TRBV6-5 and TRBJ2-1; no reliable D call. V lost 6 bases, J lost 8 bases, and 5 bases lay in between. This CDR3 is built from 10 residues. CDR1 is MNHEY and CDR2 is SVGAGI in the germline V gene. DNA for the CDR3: TGTGCCAGCAGCCACTATGAGCAGTTCTTC. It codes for CASSHYEQFF.

The CDR3 loop is CASSLFAVSNQPQHF. CDR3 nucleotide sequence: TGTGCCAGCAGCTTGTTCGCGGTGAGCAATCAGCCCCAGCATTTT. V and J are TRBV5-5 and TRBJ1-5; no clear D gene. The CDR3 loop spans 15 amino acids. Germline assignment: CDR1 SGHKS and CDR2 YYEKEE (reference sequence). The V and J ends lost 1 base and 1 base respectively, with 9 bases between them.

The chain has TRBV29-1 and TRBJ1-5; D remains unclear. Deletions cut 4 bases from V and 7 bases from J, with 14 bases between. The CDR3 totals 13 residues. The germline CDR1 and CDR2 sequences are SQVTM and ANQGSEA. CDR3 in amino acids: CSVAWGLNQPQHF. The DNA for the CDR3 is TGCAGCGTTGCCTGGGGATTAAACCAGCCCCAGCATTTT.

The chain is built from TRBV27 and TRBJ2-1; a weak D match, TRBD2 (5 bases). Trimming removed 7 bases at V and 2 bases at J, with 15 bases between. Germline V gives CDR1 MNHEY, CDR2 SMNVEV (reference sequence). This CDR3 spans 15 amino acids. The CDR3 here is CASTRKSGTYNEQFF. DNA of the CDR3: TGTGCCAGCACTCGTAAAAGCGGAACCTACAATGAGCAGTTCTTC.

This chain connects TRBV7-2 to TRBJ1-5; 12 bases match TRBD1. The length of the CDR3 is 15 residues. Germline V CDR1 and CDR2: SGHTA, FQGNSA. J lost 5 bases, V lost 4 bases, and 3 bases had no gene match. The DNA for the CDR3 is TGTGCCAGCAGCTCGGGGACAGGGGGCTATCAGCCCCAGCATTTT. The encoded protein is CASSSGTGGYQPQHF. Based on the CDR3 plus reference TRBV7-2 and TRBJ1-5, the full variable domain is GAGVSQSPSNKVTEKGKDVELRCDPISGHTALYWYRQSLGQGLEFLIYFQGNSAPDKSGLPSDRFSAERTGGSVSTLTIQRTQQEDSAVYLCASSSGTGGYQPQHFGDGTRLSIL.

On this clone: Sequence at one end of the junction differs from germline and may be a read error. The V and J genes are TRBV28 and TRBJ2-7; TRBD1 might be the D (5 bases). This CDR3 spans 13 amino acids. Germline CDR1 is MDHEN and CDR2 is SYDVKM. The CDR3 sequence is CTSSFQGLWEQYF. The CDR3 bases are TGTACCAGCAGTTTCCAGGGATTGTGGGAGCAGTACTTC.

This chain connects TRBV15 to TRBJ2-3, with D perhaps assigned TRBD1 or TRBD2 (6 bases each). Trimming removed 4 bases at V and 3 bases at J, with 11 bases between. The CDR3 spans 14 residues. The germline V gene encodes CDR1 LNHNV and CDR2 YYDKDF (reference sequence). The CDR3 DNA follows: TGTGCCACCAGCATCGGGGGCTTAACAGATACGCAGTATTTT. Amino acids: CATSIGGLTDTQYF.

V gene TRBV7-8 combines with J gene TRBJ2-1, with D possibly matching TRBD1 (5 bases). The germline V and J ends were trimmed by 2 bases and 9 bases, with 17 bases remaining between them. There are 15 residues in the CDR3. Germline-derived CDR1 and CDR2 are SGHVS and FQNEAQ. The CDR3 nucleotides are TGTGCCAGCAGCTTATTGGGGCAGGGTATCGGTGAGCAGTTCTTC. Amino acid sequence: CASSLLGQGIGEQFF. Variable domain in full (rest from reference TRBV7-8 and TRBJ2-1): GAGVSQSPRYKVAKRGQDVALRCDPISGHVSLFWYQQALGQGPEFLTYFQNEAQLDKSGLPSDRFFAERPEGSVSTLKIQRTQQEDSAVYLCASSLLGQGIGEQFFGPGTRLTVL.

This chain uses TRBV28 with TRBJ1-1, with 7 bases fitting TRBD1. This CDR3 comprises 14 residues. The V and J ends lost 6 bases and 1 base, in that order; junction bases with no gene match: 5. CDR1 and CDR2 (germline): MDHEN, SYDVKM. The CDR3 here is CASSSGTANTEAFF. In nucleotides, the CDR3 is TGTGCCAGCAGCTCCGGGACAGCGAACACTGAAGCTTTCTTT.

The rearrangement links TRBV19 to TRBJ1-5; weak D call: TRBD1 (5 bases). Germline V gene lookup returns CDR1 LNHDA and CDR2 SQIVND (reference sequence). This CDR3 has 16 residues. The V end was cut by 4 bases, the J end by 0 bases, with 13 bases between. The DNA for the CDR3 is TGTGCCAGTAGTAACCGGGACGGATATAGCAATCAGCCCCAGCATTTT. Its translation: CASSNRDGYSNQPQHF.

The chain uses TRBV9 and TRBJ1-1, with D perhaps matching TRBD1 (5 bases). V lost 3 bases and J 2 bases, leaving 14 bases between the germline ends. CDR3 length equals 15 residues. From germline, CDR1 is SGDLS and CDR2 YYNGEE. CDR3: CASSGHGRGNTEAFF. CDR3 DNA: TGTGCCAGCAGCGGCCACGGAAGGGGAAACACTGAAGCTTTCTTT.

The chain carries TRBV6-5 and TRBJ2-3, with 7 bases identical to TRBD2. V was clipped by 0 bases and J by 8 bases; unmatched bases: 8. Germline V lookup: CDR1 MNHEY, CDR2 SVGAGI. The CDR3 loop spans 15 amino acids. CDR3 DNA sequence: TGTGCCAGCAGTTACTCATCGGGGGAGGGCCTTACGCAGTATTTT. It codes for CASSYSSGEGLTQYF.